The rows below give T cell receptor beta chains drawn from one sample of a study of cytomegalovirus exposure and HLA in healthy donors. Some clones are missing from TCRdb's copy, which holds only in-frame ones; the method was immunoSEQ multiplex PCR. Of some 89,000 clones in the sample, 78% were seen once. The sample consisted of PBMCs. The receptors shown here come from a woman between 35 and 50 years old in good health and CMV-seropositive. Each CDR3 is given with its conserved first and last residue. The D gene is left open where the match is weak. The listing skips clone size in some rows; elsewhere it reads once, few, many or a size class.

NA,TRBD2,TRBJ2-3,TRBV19,CASSGRGAGARDTQYF,TGTGCCAGTAGCGGCCGGGGAGCGGGAGCAAGAGATACGCAGTATTTT
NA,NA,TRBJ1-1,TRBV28,CASSLSPRGSTEAFF,TGTGCCAGCAGTCTCTCCCCACGGGGGAGCACTGAAGCTTTCTTT
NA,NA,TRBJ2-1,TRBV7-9,CASSLTSTYEQFF,TGTGCCAGCAGCTTAACTAGCACGTATGAGCAGTTCTTC
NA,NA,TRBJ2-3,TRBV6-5,CASKSGTSDTQYF,TGTGCCAGCAAGTCCGGGACTTCAGATACGCAGTATTTT
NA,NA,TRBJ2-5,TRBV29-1,CSVDIAMQETQYF,TGCAGCGTTGACATAGCGATGCAAGAGACCCAGTACTTC
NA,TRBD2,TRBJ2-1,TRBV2,CASRTSGSSYNEQFF,TGTGCCAGCAGGACTAGCGGGAGCTCCTACAATGAGCAGTTCTTC
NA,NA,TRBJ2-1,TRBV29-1,CSAEWGGSQQFF,TGCAGCGCCGAGTGGGGCGGCTCACAGCAGTTCTTC
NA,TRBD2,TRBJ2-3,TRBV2,CASRKGTSGFTDTQYF,TGTGCCAGCAGGAAGGGTACTAGCGGCTTCACAGATACGCAGTATTTT
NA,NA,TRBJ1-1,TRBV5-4,CASSLRNTEAFF,TGTGCCAGCAGCCTTAGGAACACTGAAGCTTTCTTT
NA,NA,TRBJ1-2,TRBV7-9,CASSLGEATPHGYTF,TGTGCCAGCAGCTTAGGCGAGGCCACCCCCCACGGCTACACCTTC
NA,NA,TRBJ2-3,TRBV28,CASRSQDTQYF,TGTGCCAGCAGGTCCCAGGATACGCAGTATTTT
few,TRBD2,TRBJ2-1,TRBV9,CASSSGDGSYNEQFF,TGTGCCAGCAGTAGCGGGGATGGGTCCTACAATGAGCAGTTCTTC
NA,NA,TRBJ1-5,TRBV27,CASSLGPNQPQHF,TGTGCCAGCAGTTTAGGGCCGAATCAGCCCCAGCATTTT
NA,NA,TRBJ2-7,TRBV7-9,CASSLGQDANEQYF,TGTGCCAGCAGCTTGGGCCAGGATGCTAACGAGCAGTACTTC
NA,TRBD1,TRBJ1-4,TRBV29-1,CSVEGQGATKGLFF,TGCAGCGTTGAGGGCCAGGGGGCGACGAAGGGACTGTTTTTT
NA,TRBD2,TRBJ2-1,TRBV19,CASSIGRENLFNEQFF,TGTGCCAGTAGTATCGGGCGGGAGAACCTTTTCAATGAGCAGTTCTTC
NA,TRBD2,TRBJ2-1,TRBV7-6,CASSPTSGRAGGEQFF,TGTGCCAGCAGCCCCACCAGCGGGAGGGCCGGTGGTGAGCAGTTCTTC
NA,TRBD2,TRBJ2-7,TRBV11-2,CASSLEAPGLAGVGYEQYF,TGTGCCAGCAGCTTAGAGGCCCCGGGACTAGCGGGAGTCGGGTACGAGCAGTACTTC
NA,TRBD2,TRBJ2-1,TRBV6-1,CASSGTSGSYNEQFF,TGTGCCAGCAGTGGGACTAGCGGGAGCTACAATGAGCAGTTCTTC
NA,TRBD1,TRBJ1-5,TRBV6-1,CASAGTGGYQPQHF,TGTGCCAGCGCCGGGACAGGGGGCTATCAGCCCCAGCATTTT
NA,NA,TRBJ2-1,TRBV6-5,CASSKTRWQDDEQFF,TGTGCCAGCAGTAAAACTAGATGGCAGGACGATGAGCAGTTCTTC
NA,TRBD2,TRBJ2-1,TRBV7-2,CASSLSGSRPEQFF,TGTGCCAGCAGCCTTAGCGGGAGCAGGCCTGAGCAGTTCTTC